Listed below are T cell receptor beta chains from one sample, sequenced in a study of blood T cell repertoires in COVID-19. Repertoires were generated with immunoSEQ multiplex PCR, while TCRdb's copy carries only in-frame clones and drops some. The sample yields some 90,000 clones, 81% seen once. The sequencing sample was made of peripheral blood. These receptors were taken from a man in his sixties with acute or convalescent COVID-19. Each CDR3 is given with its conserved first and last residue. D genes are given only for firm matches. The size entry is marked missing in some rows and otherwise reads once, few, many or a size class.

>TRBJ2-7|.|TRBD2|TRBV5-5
TGTGCCAGCAGCAGGGGACTAGCGGGGATGTACGAGCAGTACTTC
CASSRGLAGMYEQYF
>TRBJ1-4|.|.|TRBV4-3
TGCGCCAGCAGTCAAGAGGACGGCAGAGGGGAAAAACTGTTTTTT
CASSQEDGRGEKLFF
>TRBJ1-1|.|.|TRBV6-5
TGTGCCAGCAGTTACTCTCACGGTCGGAACACTGAAGCTTTCTTT
CASSYSHGRNTEAFF
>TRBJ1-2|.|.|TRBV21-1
TGTGCCAGCAGCAGCAGGGTGTGCAACTATGGCTACACCTTC
CASSSRVCNYGYTF
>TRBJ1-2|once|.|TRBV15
TGTGCCACCAGCAGAGAACATACAGGGATCTATGGCTACACCTTC
CATSREHTGIYGYTF
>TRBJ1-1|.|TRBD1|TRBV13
TGTGCCAGCAGCACAACAGGGGTGGTCACTGAAGCTTTCTTT
CASSTTGVVTEAFF
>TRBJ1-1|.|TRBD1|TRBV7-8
TGTGCCAGCAGAACCGGGACAGGGAAGACTGAAGCTTTCTTT
CASRTGTGKTEAFF
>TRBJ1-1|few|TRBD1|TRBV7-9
TGTGCCAGCAGCTTAGGACAGGGTATCATGAACACTGAAGCTTTCTTT
CASSLGQGIMNTEAFF
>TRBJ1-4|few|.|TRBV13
TGTGCCAGCAGCGCGATGGACAGCGATGAAAAACTGTTTTTT
CASSAMDSDEKLFF
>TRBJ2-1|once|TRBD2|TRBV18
TGTGCCAGCTCACCCGGACTAGCGGGGGGGGAGCAGTTCTTC
CASSPGLAGGEQFF
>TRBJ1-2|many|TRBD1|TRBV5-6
TGTGCCAGCAGCTTGCCCGGACAGGGAGGCTACACCTTC
CASSLPGQGGYTF
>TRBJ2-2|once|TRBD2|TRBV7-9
TGTGCCAGCAGCTCGCTAGCGGGAGGCCGAACCGGGGAGCTGTTTTTT
CASSSLAGGRTGELFF
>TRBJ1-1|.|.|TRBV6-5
TGTGCCAGCAGTTCCCAGGGTCTGAACACTGAAGCTTTCTTT
CASSSQGLNTEAFF
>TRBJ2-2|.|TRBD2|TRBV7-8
TGTGCCAGCAGCTTACATAGACTAGCGGGGGGGCTCGGGGAGCTGTTTTTT
CASSLHRLAGGLGELFF
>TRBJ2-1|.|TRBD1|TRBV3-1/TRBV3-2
TGTGCCAGCAGCCAAGGTCAGGGGGCCTACAATGAGCAGTTCTTC
CASSQGQGAYNEQFF
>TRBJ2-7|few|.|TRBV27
TGTGCCAGCAGTTTACGACGGGGATTCTACGAGCAGTACTTC
CASSLRRGFYEQYF
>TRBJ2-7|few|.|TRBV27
TGTGCCAGCAGCCGTGACAGGAGCTACGAGCAGTACTTC
CASSRDRSYEQYF
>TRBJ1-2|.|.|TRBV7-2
TGTGCCAGCAGCCAAACGATCCTGGGGACTAGTGGCTACACCTTC
CASSQTILGTSGYTF
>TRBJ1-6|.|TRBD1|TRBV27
TGTGCCAGCACCCCGGCGGGACAGGGTAATAATTCACCCCTCCACTTT
CASTPAGQGNNSPLHF
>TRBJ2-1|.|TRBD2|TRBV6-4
TGTGCCAGCAGTGACCGCCGTCTATCGGGGGGTCGCCATGATGAGCAGTTCTTC
CASSDRRLSGGRHDEQFF
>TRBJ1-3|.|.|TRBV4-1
TGCGCCAGCAGCCCCCCGTCAGGGAGGAGAAACACCATATATTTT
CASSPPSGRRNTIYF
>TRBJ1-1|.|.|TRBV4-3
TGCGCCAGCAGCCCACTCGCCAAGAACACTGAAGCTTTCTTT
CASSPLAKNTEAFF
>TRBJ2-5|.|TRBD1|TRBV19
TGTGCCAGTAGTTTAAGGACAGGGGCTAGGGAGACCCAGTACTTC
CASSLRTGARETQYF
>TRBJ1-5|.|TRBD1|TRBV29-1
TGCAGCGTAGGACAGGGAGGTCAGCCCCAGCATTTT
CSVGQGGQPQHF
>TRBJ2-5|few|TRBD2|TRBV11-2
TGTGCCAGCAGATCCTTAGCGGGAGTTCAAGAGACCCAGTACTTC
CASRSLAGVQETQYF
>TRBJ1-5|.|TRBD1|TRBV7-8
TGTGCCAGCAGCCTGCAGTCGGACAGGCCCAATCAGCCCCAGCATTTT
CASSLQSDRPNQPQHF
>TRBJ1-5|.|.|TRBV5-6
TGTGCCAGCAGCTTGGGACTTAGCAATCAGCCCCAGCATTTT
CASSLGLSNQPQHF
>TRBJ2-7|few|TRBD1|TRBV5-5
TGTGCCAGCAGCTTATCTCAAAAGACAGGGGTCTACGAGCAGTACTTC
CASSLSQKTGVYEQYF
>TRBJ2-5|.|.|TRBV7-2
TGTGCCAGCAGCTTATCCCTGCAAGAGACCCAGTACTTC
CASSLSLQETQYF
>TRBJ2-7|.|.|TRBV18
TGTGCCAGCTCACCCACAACAGGGCGTACGTCCTACGAGCAGTACTTC
CASSPTTGRTSYEQYF
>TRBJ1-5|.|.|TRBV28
TGTGCCAGCAGTTCCGGGGAGCAGGGCAATCAGCCCCAGCATTTT
CASSSGEQGNQPQHF
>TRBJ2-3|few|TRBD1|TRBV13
TGTGCCAGCAGCTTGAACAGGGGAAGCACAGATACGCAGTATTTT
CASSLNRGSTDTQYF
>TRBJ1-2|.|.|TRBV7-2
TGTGCCAGCAGCTTAGGGGAGATTATGTATGGCTACACCTTC
CASSLGEIMYGYTF
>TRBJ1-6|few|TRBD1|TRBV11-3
TGTGCCAGCAGCACAACGACCGGGACAGGAGATAATTCACCCCTCCACTTT
CASSTTTGTGDNSPLHF
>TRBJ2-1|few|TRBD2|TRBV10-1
TGCGCCAGCAGTGGGCGGGGGGGCTTTGAGCAGTTCTTC
CASSGRGGFEQFF
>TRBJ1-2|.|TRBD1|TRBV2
TGTGCCAGCAGGGACGACAGGGTAGATGGCTACACCTTC
CASRDDRVDGYTF
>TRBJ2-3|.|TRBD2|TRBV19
TGTGCCAGTAGTATAGACGGGAGGCCTCTAGCACGCCATACGCAGTATTTT
CASSIDGRPLARHTQYF
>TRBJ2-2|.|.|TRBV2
TGTGCCAGCAGTGAATCGGGGACCGGGGAGCTGTTTTTT
CASSESGTGELFF
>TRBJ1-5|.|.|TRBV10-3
TGTGCCATCAGTGGGCAGAATAGCAATCAGCCCCAGCATTTT
CAISGQNSNQPQHF
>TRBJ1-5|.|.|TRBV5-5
TGTGCCAGCAGCTTGAGCGGATCCGGAGGCAATCAGCCCCAGCATTTT
CASSLSGSGGNQPQHF
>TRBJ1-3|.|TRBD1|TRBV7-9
TGTGCCAGCAGCCCGGACAGGGCGGGCAACACCATATATTTT
CASSPDRAGNTIYF
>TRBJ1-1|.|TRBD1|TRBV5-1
TGCGCCAGCAGCTTACAGGGGGGAAACACTGAAGCTTTCTTT
CASSLQGGNTEAFF
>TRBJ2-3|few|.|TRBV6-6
TGTGCCAGCAGACCGCCCTCGTCGGGCACAGATACGCAGTATTTT
CASRPPSSGTDTQYF
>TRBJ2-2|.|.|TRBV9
TGTGCCAGCAGCACCGAAGGGGGAACCGGGGAGCTGTTTTTT
CASSTEGGTGELFF
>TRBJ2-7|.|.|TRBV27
TGTGCCAGCAGAGAAACTAGGTCCTACGAGCAGTACTTC
CASRETRSYEQYF
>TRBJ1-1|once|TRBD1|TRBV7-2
TGTGCCAGCAGCTTAGAGACAGGGCGGTTCACTGAAGCTTTCTTT
CASSLETGRFTEAFF
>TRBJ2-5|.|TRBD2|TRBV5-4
TGTGCCAGCAGCCATAGCGGGAGACCCCAAGAGACCCAGTACTTC
CASSHSGRPQETQYF
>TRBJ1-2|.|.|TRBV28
TGTGCCAGCAGTCCCATCCCTAGACAGGCGTATGGCTACACCTTC
CASSPIPRQAYGYTF
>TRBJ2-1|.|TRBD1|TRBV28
TGTGCCAGCCCCGAAAACCCCGGACAGGGGGCAGGGACCTACAATGAGCAGTTCTTC
CASPENPGQGAGTYNEQFF
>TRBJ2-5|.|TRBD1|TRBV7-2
TGTGCCAGCAGCTTAGCTGGGACAGGGATGATGAAGACCCAGTACTTC
CASSLAGTGMMKTQYF
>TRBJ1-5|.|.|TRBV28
TGTGCCAGCAGTTTACCCAGGGGTAAGAGCAATCAGCCCCAGCATTTT
CASSLPRGKSNQPQHF
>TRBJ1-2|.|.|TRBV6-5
TGTGCCAGCACCACTCAGGGGCGAGACTATGGCTACACCTTC
CASTTQGRDYGYTF
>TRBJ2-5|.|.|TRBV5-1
TGCGCCAGCAGCTTGGGCCTCCTAATCGAGACCCAGTACTTC
CASSLGLLIETQYF
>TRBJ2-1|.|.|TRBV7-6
TGTGCCAGCAGCTTAGCACGGCAGGGCGCTCCTAAATCCTACAATGAGCAGTTCTTC
CASSLARQGAPKSYNEQFF
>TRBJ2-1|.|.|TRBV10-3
TGTGCCACGAAACAGGGTGAATCCTACAATGAGCAGTTCTTC
CATKQGESYNEQFF